This entry concerns a single T cell receptor (beta chain). The sample originates from a study of T cell changes during pregnancy in multiple sclerosis. Method: immunoSEQ multiplex PCR; TCRdb's copy keeps in-frame clones and lacks some. The data hold about 88,000 clones, with 80% to 95% observed a single time. V shed 1 base and J 5 bases; nucleotides not matched to a gene: 10. This CDR3 is built from 17 residues. Germline V lookup: CDR1 KGHSH, CDR2 LQKENI. This specimen was peripheral blood, taken in the first trimester of pregnancy. The genes are TRBV18 and TRBJ2-2, with 7 nucleotides matching TRBD2. The clonotype was recovered from a female donor with multiple sclerosis, enrolled in a pregnancy study. The CDR3 protein is CASSPQSSGGATGELFF. CDR3 in DNA: TGTGCCAGCTCACCACAGTCGTCGGGAGGTGCTACCGGGGAGCTGTTTTTT. The full variable domain, rest sourced from reference TRBV18 and TRBJ2-2, is NAGVMQNPRHLVRRRGQEARLRCSPMKGHSHVYWYRQLPEEGLKFMVYLQKENIIDESGMPKERFSAEFPKEGPSILRIQQVVRGDSAAYFCASSPQSSGGATGELFFGEGSRLTVL.